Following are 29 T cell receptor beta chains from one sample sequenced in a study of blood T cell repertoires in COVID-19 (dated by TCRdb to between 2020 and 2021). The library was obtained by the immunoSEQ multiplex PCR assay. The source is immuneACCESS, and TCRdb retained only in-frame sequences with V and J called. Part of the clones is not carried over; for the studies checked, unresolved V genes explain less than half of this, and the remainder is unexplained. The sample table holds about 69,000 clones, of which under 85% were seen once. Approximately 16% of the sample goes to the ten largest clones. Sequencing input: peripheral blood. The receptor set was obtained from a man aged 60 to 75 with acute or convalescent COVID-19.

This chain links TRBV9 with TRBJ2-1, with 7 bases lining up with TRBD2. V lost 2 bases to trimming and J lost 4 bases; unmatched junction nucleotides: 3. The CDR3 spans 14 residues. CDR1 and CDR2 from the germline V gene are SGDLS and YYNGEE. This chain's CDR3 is CASSVASGYNEQFF. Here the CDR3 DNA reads TGTGCCAGCAGCGTGGCTAGCGGTTACAATGAGCAGTTCTTC.

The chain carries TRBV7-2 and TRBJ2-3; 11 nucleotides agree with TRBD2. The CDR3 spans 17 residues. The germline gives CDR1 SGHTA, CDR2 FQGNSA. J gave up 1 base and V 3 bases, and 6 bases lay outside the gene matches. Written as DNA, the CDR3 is TGTGCCAGCAGCTTCCCCTCACTAGCGGGGGGCACAGATACGCAGTATTTT. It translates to CASSFPSLAGGTDTQYF.

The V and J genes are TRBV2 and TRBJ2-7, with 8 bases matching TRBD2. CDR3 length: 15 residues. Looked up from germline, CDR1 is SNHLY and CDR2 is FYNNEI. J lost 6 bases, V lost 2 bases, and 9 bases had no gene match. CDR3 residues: CASSEIAGGLGEQYF. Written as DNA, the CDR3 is TGTGCCAGCAGTGAAATCGCGGGGGGCCTGGGCGAGCAGTACTTC.

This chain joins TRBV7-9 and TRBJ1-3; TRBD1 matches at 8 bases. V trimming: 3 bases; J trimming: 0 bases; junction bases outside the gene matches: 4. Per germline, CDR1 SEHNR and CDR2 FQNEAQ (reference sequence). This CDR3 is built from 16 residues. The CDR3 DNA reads TGTGCCAGCAGCTTGACAGGGGCCGTCTCTGGAAACACCATATATTTT. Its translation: CASSLTGAVSGNTIYF.

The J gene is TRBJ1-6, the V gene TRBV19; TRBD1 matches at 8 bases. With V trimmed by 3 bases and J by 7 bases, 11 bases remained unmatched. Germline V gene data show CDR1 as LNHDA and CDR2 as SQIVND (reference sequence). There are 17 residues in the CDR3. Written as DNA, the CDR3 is TGTGCCAGTAGTATCGGGCCTAACAGGGGGACGAATTCACCCCTCCACTTT. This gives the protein CASSIGPNRGTNSPLHF.

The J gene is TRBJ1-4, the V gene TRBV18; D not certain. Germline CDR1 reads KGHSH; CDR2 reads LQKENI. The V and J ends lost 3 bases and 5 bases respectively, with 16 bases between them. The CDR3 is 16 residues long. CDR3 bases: TGTGCCAGCTCACCTCCCGGGGTCGGGAAAAATGAAAAACTGTTTTTT. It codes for CASSPPGVGKNEKLFF.

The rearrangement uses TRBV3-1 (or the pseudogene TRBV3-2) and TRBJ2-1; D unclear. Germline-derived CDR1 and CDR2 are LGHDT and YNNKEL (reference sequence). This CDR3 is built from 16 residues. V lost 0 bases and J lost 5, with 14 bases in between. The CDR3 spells CASSQEFDLEDNEQFF. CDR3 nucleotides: TGTGCCAGCAGCCAAGAATTCGACTTAGAAGACAATGAGCAGTTCTTC.

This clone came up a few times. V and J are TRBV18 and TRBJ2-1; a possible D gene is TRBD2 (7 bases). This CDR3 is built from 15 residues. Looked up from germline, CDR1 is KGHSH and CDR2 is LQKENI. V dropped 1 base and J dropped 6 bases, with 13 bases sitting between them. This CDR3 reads CASSPLRGAGNEQFF. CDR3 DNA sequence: TGTGCCAGCTCACCACTCCGGGGGGCGGGCAATGAGCAGTTCTTC. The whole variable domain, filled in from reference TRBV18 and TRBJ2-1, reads NAGVMQNPRHLVRRRGQEARLRCSPMKGHSHVYWYRQLPEEGLKFMVYLQKENIIDESGMPKERFSAEFPKEGPSILRIQQVVRGDSAAYFCASSPLRGAGNEQFFGPGTRLTVL.

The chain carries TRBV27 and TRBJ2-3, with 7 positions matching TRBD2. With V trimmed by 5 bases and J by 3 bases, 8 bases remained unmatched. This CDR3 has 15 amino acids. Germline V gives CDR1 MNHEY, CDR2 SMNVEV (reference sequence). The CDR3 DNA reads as TGTGCCAGCAGTCCCCTAGCGGCAGGTACAGATACGCAGTATTTT. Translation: CASSPLAAGTDTQYF.

The CDR3, as DNA: TGTGCCAGCAGCGTAGGGGCCCCTAATGGCTACACCTTC. Amino acid sequence: CASSVGAPNGYTF. The chain combines TRBV9 with TRBJ1-2; D gene ambiguous. The germline V and J ends were trimmed by 0 bases and 6 bases, with 9 bases remaining between them. CDR1 is SGDLS and CDR2 is YYNGEE in the germline V gene. The CDR3 covers 13 residues.

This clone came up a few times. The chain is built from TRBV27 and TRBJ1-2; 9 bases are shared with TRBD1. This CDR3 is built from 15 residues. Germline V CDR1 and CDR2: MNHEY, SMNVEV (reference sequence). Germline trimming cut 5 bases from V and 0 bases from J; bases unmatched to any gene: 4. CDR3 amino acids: CASSPGQGANYGYTF. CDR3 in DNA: TGTGCCAGCAGTCCGGGACAGGGAGCTAACTATGGCTACACCTTC.

CDR3 loop: CASSQTPLFIVREQYF. CDR3 DNA sequence: TGTGCCAGCAGCCAAACCCCGCTCTTTATTGTCCGGGAGCAGTACTTC. The chain links TRBV3-1 (or the pseudogene TRBV3-2) to TRBJ2-7; the D is unclear. This CDR3 contains 16 residues. V gave up 2 bases and J gave up 7 bases, with 21 bases separating them. The germline CDR1 and CDR2 sequences are LGHDT and YNNKEL (reference sequence).

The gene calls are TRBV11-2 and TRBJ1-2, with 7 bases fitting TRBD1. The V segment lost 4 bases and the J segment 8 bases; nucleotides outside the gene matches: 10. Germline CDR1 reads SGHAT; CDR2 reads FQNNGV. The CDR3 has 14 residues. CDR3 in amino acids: CASSSTPTGLGYTF. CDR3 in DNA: TGTGCCAGCAGCTCCACCCCGACAGGGTTGGGCTACACCTTC.

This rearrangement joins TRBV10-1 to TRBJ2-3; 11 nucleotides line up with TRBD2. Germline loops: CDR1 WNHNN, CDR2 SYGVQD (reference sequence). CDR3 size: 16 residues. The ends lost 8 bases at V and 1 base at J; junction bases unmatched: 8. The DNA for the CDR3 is TGCGCCAGCCGATGGACTAGCGGGCATGGCACAGATACGCAGTATTTT. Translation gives CASRWTSGHGTDTQYF.

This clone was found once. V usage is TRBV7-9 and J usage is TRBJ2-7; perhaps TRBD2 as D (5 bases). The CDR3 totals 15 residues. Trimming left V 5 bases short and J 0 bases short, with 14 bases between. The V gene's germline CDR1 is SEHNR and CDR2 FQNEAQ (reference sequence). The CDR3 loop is CASSGQGLNSYEQYF. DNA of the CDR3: TGTGCCAGCAGCGGGCAAGGACTCAACTCCTACGAGCAGTACTTC.

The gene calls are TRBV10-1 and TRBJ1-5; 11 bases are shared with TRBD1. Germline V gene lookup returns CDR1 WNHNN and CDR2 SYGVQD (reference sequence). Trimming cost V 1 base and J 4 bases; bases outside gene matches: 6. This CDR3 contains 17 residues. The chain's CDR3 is CASSELRTGGFNQPQHF. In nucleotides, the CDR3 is TGCGCCAGCAGTGAGTTACGGACAGGGGGCTTTAATCAGCCCCAGCATTTT.

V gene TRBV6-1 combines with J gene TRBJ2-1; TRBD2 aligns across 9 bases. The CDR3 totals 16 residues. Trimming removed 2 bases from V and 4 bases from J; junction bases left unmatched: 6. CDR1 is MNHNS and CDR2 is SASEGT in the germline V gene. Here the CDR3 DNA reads TGTGCCAGCAGTGAACCTCCTGCGGGGGGGTACAATGAGCAGTTCTTC. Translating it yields CASSEPPAGGYNEQFF.

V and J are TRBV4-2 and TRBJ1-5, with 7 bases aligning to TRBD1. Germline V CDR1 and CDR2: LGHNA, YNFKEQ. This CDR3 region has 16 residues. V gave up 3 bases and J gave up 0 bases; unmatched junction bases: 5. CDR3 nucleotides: TGTGCCAGCAGCCATGTCGGACAGGCTAGCAATCAGCCCCAGCATTTT. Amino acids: CASSHVGQASNQPQHF.

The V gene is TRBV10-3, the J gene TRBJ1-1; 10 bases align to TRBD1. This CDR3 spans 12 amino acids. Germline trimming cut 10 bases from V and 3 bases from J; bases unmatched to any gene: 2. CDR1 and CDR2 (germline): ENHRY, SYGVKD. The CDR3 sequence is CATGQGDTEAFF. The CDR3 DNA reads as TGTGCCACCGGACAGGGGGACACTGAAGCTTTCTTT.

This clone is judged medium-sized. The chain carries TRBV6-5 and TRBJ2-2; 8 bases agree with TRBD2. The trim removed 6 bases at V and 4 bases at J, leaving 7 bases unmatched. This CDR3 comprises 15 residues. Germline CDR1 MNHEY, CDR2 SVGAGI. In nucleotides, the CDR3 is TGTGCCAGCAGCCAAGGGGGACTAGGCACCGGGGAGCTGTTTTTT. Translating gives CASSQGGLGTGELFF.

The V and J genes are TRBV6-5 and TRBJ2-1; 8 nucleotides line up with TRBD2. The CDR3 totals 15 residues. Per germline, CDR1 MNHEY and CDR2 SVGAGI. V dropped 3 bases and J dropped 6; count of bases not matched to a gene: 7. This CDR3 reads CASSYRGGSVNEQFF. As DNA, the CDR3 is TGTGCCAGCAGTTATCGGGGGGGTTCGGTCAATGAGCAGTTCTTC.

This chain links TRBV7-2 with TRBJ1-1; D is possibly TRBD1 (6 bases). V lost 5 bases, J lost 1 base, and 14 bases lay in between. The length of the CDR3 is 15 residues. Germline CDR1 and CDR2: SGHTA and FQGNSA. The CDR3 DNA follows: TGTGCCAGCAGCCAACAGGGTAGTCGGAACACTGAAGCTTTCTTT. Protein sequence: CASSQQGSRNTEAFF.

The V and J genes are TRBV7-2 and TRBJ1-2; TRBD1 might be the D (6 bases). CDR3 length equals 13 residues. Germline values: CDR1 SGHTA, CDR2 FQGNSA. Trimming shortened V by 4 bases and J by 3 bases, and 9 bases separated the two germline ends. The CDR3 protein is CASSSDRDYGYTF. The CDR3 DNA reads TGTGCCAGCAGCTCGGACAGAGACTATGGCTACACCTTC.

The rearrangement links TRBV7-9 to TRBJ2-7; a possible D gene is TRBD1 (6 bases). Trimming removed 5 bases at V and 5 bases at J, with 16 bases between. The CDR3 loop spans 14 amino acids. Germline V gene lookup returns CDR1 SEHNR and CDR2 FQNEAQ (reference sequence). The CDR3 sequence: CASSPRDTGNEQYF. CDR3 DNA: TGTGCCAGCAGCCCGAGAGATACAGGGAACGAGCAGTACTTC.

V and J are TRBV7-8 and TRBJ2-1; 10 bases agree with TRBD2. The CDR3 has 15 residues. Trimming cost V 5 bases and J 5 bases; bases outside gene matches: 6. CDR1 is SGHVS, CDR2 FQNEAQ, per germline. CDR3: CASSHSGGWDNEQFF. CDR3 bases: TGTGCCAGCAGCCATAGCGGGGGGTGGGACAATGAGCAGTTCTTC.

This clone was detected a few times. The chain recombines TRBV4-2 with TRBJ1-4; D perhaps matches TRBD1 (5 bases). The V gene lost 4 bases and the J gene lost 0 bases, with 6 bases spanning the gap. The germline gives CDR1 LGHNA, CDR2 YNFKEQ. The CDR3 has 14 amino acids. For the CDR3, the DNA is TGTGCCAGCAGCCCCAGGGCAACTAATGAAAAACTGTTTTTT. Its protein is CASSPRATNEKLFF.

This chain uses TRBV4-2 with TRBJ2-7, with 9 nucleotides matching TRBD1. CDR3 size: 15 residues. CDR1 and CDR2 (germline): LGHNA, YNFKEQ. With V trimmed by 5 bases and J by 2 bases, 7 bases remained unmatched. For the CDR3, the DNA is TGTGCCAGCAGCTACCCCGGGACAGGGACCTACGAGCAGTACTTC. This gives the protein CASSYPGTGTYEQYF.

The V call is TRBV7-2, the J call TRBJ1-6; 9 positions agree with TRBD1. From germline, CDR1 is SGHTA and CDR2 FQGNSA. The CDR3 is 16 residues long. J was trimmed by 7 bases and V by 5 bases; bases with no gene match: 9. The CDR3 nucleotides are TGTGCCAGCAGCATATTACCCGGGACAGGGAATTCACCCCTCCACTTT. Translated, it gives CASSILPGTGNSPLHF.

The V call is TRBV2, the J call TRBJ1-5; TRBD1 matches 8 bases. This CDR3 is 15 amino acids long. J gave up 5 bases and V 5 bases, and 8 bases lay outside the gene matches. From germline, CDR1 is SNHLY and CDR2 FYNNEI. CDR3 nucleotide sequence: TGTGCCAGCAGTCGCCGACAGGGGCCGGATCAGCCCCAGCATTTT. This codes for CASSRRQGPDQPQHF.